This T cell receptor (beta chain) derives from a study of CD8 T cells in Susac syndrome. Study context: Sequenced Susac syndrome patients included roughly six with clinically active disease and about eight in remission.

Sequencing of TCR beta drew on CD8+ and CD4+ T cells from blood. As judged by recently defined diagnostic criteria, patients with Susac syndrome had definite or probable disease. After extraction with the RNeasy kit, 0.5 to 1 ug of the RNA was reverse transcribed using random hexamers. TCR beta CDR3 was amplified by immunoSEQ multiplex PCR. This amplification extended across 54 Vbeta and 13 Jbeta segments. TCRdb reprocessed the immunoSEQ multiplex PCR reads via MiXCR and lists one record per CDR3 protein. Among 130,000 to 150,000 distinct CDR3 sequences listed, approximately 96% were seen once. V dropped 6 bases and J dropped 5 bases, with 16 bases sitting between them. Germline CDR1 and CDR2: MNHEY and SMNVEV (reference sequence). CDR3 length: 14 residues.

V is TRBV27 and J is TRBJ2-5; possibly TRBD2 for D (7 bases). Sequencing was carried out using CD4+ T cells from PBMCs. This sequence was found in a human donor with Susac syndrome. The CDR3: CASRARGAVETQYF. In DNA, the CDR3 is TGTGCCAGCAGGGCACGGGGGGCTGTTGAGACCCAGTACTTC.